These T cell receptor beta chains were read from a single sample in a study of OX40 agonist ivuxolimab in advanced cancers. Repertoires were generated with immunoSEQ multiplex PCR, while TCRdb's copy carries only in-frame clones and drops some. The sample records about 17,000 clones, more than 75% being singletons. The sample in question was CD4+ or CD8+ T cells sorted from blood, obtained in a trial of the OX40 agonist ivuxolimab. The receptors come from an adult with an advanced solid tumor such as melanoma, head and neck, liver or kidney cancer. The CDR3 runs from the conserved cysteine through the conserved F or W. The order of the fields is D gene, V gene, J gene, clone size, CDR3 DNA, CDR3 protein. The D gene is left open where the match is weak. Size tells how often a clone was seen (once, few, many) or the class of an expanded clone, and some rows leave it out.

-	TRBV7-2	TRBJ1-1	-	TGTGCCAGCAGCTTCCCCGACGGGTACATGAACACTGAAGCTTTCTTT	CASSFPDGYMNTEAFF
-	TRBV27	TRBJ1-2	few	TGTGCCAGCAGTCCCGGGGGAAGGGATTTCTACACCTTC	CASSPGGRDFYTF
-	TRBV27	TRBJ2-1	-	TGTGCCAGCAGTTCGTTGGGAGAATACAATGAGCAGTTCTTC	CASSSLGEYNEQFF
-	TRBV7-9	TRBJ1-1	-	TGTGCCAGCAGCTTAGCGACAGTTTTCACTGAAGCTTTCTTT	CASSLATVFTEAFF
-	TRBV9	TRBJ2-3	-	TGTGCCAGCAGCCAGCATGAGGGAAGGACAGATACGCAGTATTTT	CASSQHEGRTDTQYF
-	TRBV9	TRBJ2-6	few	TGTGCCAGCAGCCCGGGCTTTGTAACTGGGGCCAACGTCCTGACTTTC	CASSPGFVTGANVLTF
-	TRBV28	TRBJ2-1	-	TGTGCCAGCAGCCTCGGACAAAAGGGGTCGGATGAGCAGTTCTTC	CASSLGQKGSDEQFF
-	TRBV29-1	TRBJ1-1	-	TGCAGCGCTTGGACAGAAATGAACACTGAAGCTTTCTTT	CSAWTEMNTEAFF
-	TRBV11-2	TRBJ2-7	-	TGTGCCAGCAGTACTCAGGCCTACGAGCAGTACTTC	CASSTQAYEQYF
-	TRBV7-9	TRBJ1-4	-	TGTGCCAGCAGCCATAGGACCGTTTCGGAGGAACTGTTTTTT	CASSHRTVSEELFF
-	TRBV4-1	TRBJ2-2	-	TGCGCCAGCAGCCAAGTCACGGGAACACCCGGGGAGCTGTTTTTT	CASSQVTGTPGELFF
-	TRBV5-6	TRBJ2-1	many	TGTGCCAGCAGGGCAGGGGTGGATGATGAGCAGTTCTTC	CASRAGVDDEQFF
-	TRBV27	TRBJ1-2	medium-sized	TGTGCCAGCAGCCCGAGTAAGGGGCAATATGGCTACACCTTC	CASSPSKGQYGYTF
TRBD1	TRBV4-2	TRBJ1-1	medium-sized	TGTGCCAGCAGCCAAGTGACAGGGGGCATCGACACTGAAGCTTTCTTT	CASSQVTGGIDTEAFF
-	TRBV7-6	TRBJ2-1	-	TGTGCCAGCAGCTTAGCGCGGGCGGCCTACAATGAGCAGTTCTTC	CASSLARAAYNEQFF
-	TRBV28	TRBJ1-4	once	TGTGCCAGCAGTTTGGGTACAGGACTATTTAATGAAAAACTGTTTTTT	CASSLGTGLFNEKLFF